This TCR beta chain was sequenced in a study of memory CD4+ T cells and cytomegalovirus serostatus. Original methodology: Out-of-frame sequences were removed, leaving around 2.2 million distinct TCRbeta sequences. Assay: immunoSEQ multiplex PCR; the TCRdb copy retains only in-frame clones and omits some. For V, J and clone size, that table is used; D and trimming come from the DNA. The sample consists of over 35,000 clones, under 80% of them appearing once. The sort gate was single viable CD3+CD4+CD8-CD45RO+ cells for memory CD4+ T cells. CMV serostatus came from serum IgG against pp150, pp28, p38, p52. After thawing, CD4+ T cells were positively selected. Findings and limits, study-wide: The CMV-associated TCR signature appears largely within the CD4+ memory repertoire.

Per germline, CDR1 LNHDA and CDR2 SQIVND (reference sequence). Unmatched junction bases numbered 7, after V lost 4 bases and J lost 8 bases. The CDR3 loop spans 16 amino acids. In this sample, this clone turned up once. Its antigen is unknown. This TCR was sampled from an adult in good health and CMV-seronegative. The genes are TRBV19 and TRBJ2-1; TRBD2 matches 14 bases. The source material was memory CD4+ T cells from blood. CDR3 sequence reads: CASSRLAGGSRYEQFF. CDR3 nucleotides: TGTGCCAGTAGTAGACTAGCGGGGGGGTCCCGCTATGAGCAGTTCTTC.